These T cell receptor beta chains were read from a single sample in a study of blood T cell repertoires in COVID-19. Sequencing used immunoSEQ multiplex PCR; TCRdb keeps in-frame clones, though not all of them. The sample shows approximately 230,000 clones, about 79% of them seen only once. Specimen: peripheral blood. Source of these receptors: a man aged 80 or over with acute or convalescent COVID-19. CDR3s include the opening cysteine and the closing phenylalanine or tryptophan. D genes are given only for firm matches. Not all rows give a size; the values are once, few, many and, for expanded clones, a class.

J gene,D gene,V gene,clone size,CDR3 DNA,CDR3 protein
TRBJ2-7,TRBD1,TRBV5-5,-,TGTGCCAGCAGCCAAACAGGGGGCATTAACTACGAGCAGTACTTC,CASSQTGGINYEQYF
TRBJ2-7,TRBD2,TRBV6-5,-,TGTGCCAGTACTAGCGGGGGGGCCCCGAGTTACGAGCAGTACTTC,CASTSGGAPSYEQYF
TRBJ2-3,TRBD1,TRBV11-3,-,TGTGCCAGCAGTCAGGACAGGGGACTCACAGATACGCAGTATTTT,CASSQDRGLTDTQYF
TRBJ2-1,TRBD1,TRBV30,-,TGTGCCTGGATTGACAGGGGGATTGGCAATGAGCAGTTCTTC,CAWIDRGIGNEQFF
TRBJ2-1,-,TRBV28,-,TGTGCCAGCAGTTTATCGGGGGTCAGCATAAAGAGCTCCTACAATGAGCAGTTCTTC,CASSLSGVSIKSSYNEQFF
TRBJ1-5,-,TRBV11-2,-,TGTGCCAGCAGCCGGGCTCCAGGGGATCAGCCCCAGCATTTT,CASSRAPGDQPQHF
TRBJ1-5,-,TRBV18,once,TGTGCCAGCTCGGGCGGGGGTCAGCCCCAGCATTTT,CASSGGGQPQHF
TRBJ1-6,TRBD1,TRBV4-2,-,TGTGCCAGCAGCCCGACAGGGGTTAATTCACCCCTCCACTTT,CASSPTGVNSPLHF
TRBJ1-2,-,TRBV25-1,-,TGTGCCAGCAGTGCAAGTGGGGAGGGTAACTATGGCTACACCTTC,CASSASGEGNYGYTF
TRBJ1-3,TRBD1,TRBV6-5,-,TGTGCCAGCAACAGGCAGGGGGCAGAAAACACCATATATTTT,CASNRQGAENTIYF
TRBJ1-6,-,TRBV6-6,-,TGTGCCAGCAGTTTGACCGGGGGGGATTCACCCCTCCACTTT,CASSLTGGDSPLHF
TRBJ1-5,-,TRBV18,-,TGTGCCAGCTCGGCAAATGGGCAGAATCAGCCCCAGCATTTT,CASSANGQNQPQHF
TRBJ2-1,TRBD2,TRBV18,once,TGTGCCAGCTCACCAACCGGGACTAGCTACAATGAGCAGTTCTTC,CASSPTGTSYNEQFF
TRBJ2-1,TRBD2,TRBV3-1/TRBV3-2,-,TGTGCCAGCAGCCAAGATGCGAGGGGACTAGCGGGGACCACTACACGAAATGAGCAGTTCTTC,CASSQDARGLAGTTTRNEQFF
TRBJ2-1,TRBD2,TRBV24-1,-,TGTGCCACCAGTGACCGGGGACTAGCGGGAGAGGGTGAGCAGTTCTTC,CATSDRGLAGEGEQFF
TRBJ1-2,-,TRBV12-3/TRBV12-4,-,TGTGCCAGCAGTCGGGGCTATGGCTACACCTTC,CASSRGYGYTF
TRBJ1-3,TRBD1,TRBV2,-,TGTGCCAGCAATCGGGACAGACCCTCTAACACCATATATTTT,CASNRDRPSNTIYF
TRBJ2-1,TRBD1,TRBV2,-,TGTGCCAGCACCCCCGGGACAGGCTCCTACAATGAGCAGTTCTTC,CASTPGTGSYNEQFF
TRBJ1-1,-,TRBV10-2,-,TGCGCCAGCAGTGAGTCGAGCAGGGATTGGACTGAAGCTTTCTTT,CASSESSRDWTEAFF
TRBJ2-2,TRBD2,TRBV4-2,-,TGTGCCAGCAGCCTACAGCGGGAGGTTAGCAGGGAGCTGTTTTTT,CASSLQREVSRELFF
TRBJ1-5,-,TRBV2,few,TGTGCCAGCGCCGGACTGGGCAATCAGCCCCAGCATTTT,CASAGLGNQPQHF
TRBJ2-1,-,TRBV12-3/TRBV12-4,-,TGTGCCAGCGGATTGACAGATTACAATGAGCAGTTCTTC,CASGLTDYNEQFF
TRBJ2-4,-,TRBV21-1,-,TGTGCCAGAAGGGAGCAGGTGGCCAAAAACATTCAGTACTTC,CARREQVAKNIQYF
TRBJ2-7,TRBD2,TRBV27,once,TGTGCCAGCAGTCCGGGACTAGCGGGATACGAGCAGTACTTC,CASSPGLAGYEQYF
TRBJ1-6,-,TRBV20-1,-,TGCAGTGCTAGTAGGCTCAGGGAGGATTCACCCCTCCACTTT,CSASRLREDSPLHF
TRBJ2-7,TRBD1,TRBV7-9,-,TGTGCCAGCAGCTCTTTGGGACAGGGGAACGAGCAGTACTTC,CASSSLGQGNEQYF
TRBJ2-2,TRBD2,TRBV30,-,TGTGCCTGTCTCGGGACTAGGTGGGGGGCCGGGGAGCTGTTTTTT,CACLGTRWGAGELFF
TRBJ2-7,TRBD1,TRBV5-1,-,TGCGCCAGCAGCTTGGCCCGATCCAACAGGGGTGGTACCTACGAGCAGTACTTC,CASSLARSNRGGTYEQYF
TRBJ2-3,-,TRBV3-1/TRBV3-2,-,TGTGCCAGCAGCCGACGACAGGGCACAGATACGCAGTATTTT,CASSRRQGTDTQYF
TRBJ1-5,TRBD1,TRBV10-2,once,TGCGCCAGCAGTGCCGACAGGGTTCAGCCCCAGCATTTT,CASSADRVQPQHF
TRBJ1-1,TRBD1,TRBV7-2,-,TGTGCCAGCAGCCTGCAGGGGGCGCAGGTCACTGAAGCTTTCTTT,CASSLQGAQVTEAFF
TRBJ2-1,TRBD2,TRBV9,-,TGTGCCAGCAGCGACCCGGCGGGAGGGCCTCAAAGTGAGCAGTTCTTC,CASSDPAGGPQSEQFF
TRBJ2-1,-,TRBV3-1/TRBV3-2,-,TGTGCCAGCAGCCAAGGGAGGGGCAATGAGCAGTTCTTC,CASSQGRGNEQFF
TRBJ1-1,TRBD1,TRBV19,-,TGTGCCAGTAGTATGGTCCGGGACAGGGGGCAAACTGAAGCTTTCTTT,CASSMVRDRGQTEAFF
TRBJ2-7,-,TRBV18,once,TGTGCCAGCTCACCGACAGCTAGACTCACCTACGAGCAGTACTTC,CASSPTARLTYEQYF
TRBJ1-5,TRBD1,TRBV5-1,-,TGCGCCAGCAGCTTGGTCCTGACAGGGGGCTCTCAGCCCCAGCATTTT,CASSLVLTGGSQPQHF
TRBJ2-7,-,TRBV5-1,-,TGCGCCAGCAGCTTGGCGGTCTCCTACGAGCAGTACTTC,CASSLAVSYEQYF
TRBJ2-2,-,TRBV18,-,TGTGCCAGCTCACCCCGGGAGCACCAGACCGGGGAGCTGTTTTTT,CASSPREHQTGELFF
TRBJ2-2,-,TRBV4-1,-,TGCGCCAGCAACCCCCTTCTCGGGACCGGGGAGCTGTTTTTT,CASNPLLGTGELFF
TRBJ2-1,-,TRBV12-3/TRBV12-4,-,TGTGCCAGCAGCTCTGACAGGGGAGGGAGGCAGTTCTTC,CASSSDRGGRQFF
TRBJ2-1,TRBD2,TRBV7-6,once,TGTGCCAGCAGCTTAAGGCTAGCGGGGGTCCCCTACAATGAGCAGTTCTTC,CASSLRLAGVPYNEQFF
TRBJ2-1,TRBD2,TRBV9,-,TGTGCCAGCAGCGTCGGACTAGCGGGAGGTGAGCAGTTCTTC,CASSVGLAGGEQFF
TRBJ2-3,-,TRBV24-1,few,TGTGCCACCAGTGATTTGGCTAGCCCCTCCACAGATACGCAGTATTTT,CATSDLASPSTDTQYF
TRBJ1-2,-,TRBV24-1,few,TGTGCCACCAGCTTGACAGGTGGCTATGGCTACACCTTC,CATSLTGGYGYTF
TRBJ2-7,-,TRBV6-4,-,TGTGCCAGCAGTGACCCTTCAGGCCGTACCTACGAGCAGTACTTC,CASSDPSGRTYEQYF